The 23 T cell receptor beta chains presented below share a single source sample, sequenced in a study of beta chain features in type 1 diabetes (dated by TCRdb to about 2018). Broader findings and caveats from the paper: A moderate but significant shortening of TCRB CDR3 length was observed in type 1 diabetes patients in all four CD4+ subsets.

The library was generated by the immunoSEQ multiplex PCR assay. The High Capacity cDNA Reverse Transcription Kit was used to reverse transcribe all of the isolated RNA, meaning that expressed TCRB transcripts were what got sequenced. Imported from immuneACCESS, the table was reduced by TCRdb to in-frame sequences with V and J called. These copies leave out some clones; in studies compared against another copy, an unresolved V gene accounts for under half, and the cause of the remainder is not known. This sample has around 110,000 clones in its table, and about 15% of those were observed once. Over 2% of the sample comes from the top ten. No cognate antigen is known for these TCRs. The source material was central memory CD4+ T cells from blood. These receptors came from a man aged 25 to 40 with type 1 diabetes.

As concerns this clone: One base separates it from a far larger clone, so it is likely a read error. Other DNA sequences in this sample translate to the same CDR3. The gene calls are TRBV7-6 and TRBJ2-5; D could derive from TRBD1 or TRBD2 (5 bases each). Germline lookup yields CDR1 SGHVS and CDR2 FNYEAQ. The CDR3 is 16 residues long. In nucleotides, the CDR3 is TGCGCCAGCAGCTTAGGCGGCAGGGCGAGGGTAGAGACCCAGTACTTC. This codes for CASSLGGRARVETQYF.

This rearrangement joins TRBV6-6 to TRBJ1-1; 7 bases line up with TRBD1. J lost 1 base, V lost 7 bases, and 3 bases had no gene match. The CDR3 sequence is 13 residues long. Germline-derived CDR1 and CDR2 are MNHNY and SVGAGI (reference sequence). CDR3 in DNA: TGTGCCAGCATCGGGACAGCGAACACTGAAGCTTTCTTT. Its translation: CASIGTANTEAFF.

This clone came up a few times. CDR3 protein: CASSQALLSTDTQYF. The CDR3 DNA follows: TGTGCCAGCAGCCAAGCACTACTGAGCACAGATACGCAGTATTTT. V is TRBV14 and J is TRBJ2-3; D is unclear. The CDR3 extends over 15 amino acids. In germline, CDR1 is SGHDN, CDR2 FVKESK. V lost 1 base and J lost 0, with 8 bases in between.

V is TRBV6-5 and J is TRBJ1-1; TRBD1 aligns across 7 bases. The V gene end was trimmed by 6 bases and the J gene end by 5 bases; junction bases not matched to a gene: 6. The CDR3 consists of 13 residues. Germline loops: CDR1 MNHEY, CDR2 SVGAGI. This chain's CDR3 is CASSSTGRTEAFF. The CDR3 DNA reads as TGTGCCAGCAGCTCGACAGGGAGGACTGAAGCTTTCTTT.

This clone occurred a few times. The J gene is TRBJ2-6, the V gene TRBV30; 8 bases fit TRBD1. CDR1 is GTSNPN and CDR2 is SVGIG in the germline V gene (reference sequence). The CDR3 runs 15 residues. Unmatched junction bases numbered 0, after V lost 0 bases and J lost 2 bases. CDR3 bases: TGTGCCTGGAGTGTGACAGGGGCTGGGGCCAACGTCCTGACTTTC. Translated: CAWSVTGAGANVLTF.

This clone was seen a few times. The chain employs TRBV11-2 and TRBJ1-6; D is ambiguous. The CDR3 length is 14 residues. V gave up 1 base and J gave up 7 bases, with 8 bases separating them. CDR1 is SGHAT, CDR2 FQNNGV, per germline. CDR3: CASSLVPYNSPLHF. DNA for the CDR3: TGTGCCAGCAGCTTAGTCCCTTACAATTCACCCCTCCACTTT.

This clone was counted a few times. The rearrangement joins TRBV25-1 to TRBJ2-5; 11 nucleotides line up with TRBD2. Trimming cost V 0 bases and J 5 bases; bases outside gene matches: 8. The CDR3 extends over 17 amino acids. Germline loops: CDR1 MGHDK, CDR2 SYGVNS. CDR3 sequence reads: CASSEYISGGAGETQYF. CDR3 sequence (DNA): TGTGCCAGCAGTGAATATATTAGCGGGGGGGCCGGGGAGACCCAGTACTTC. Combining the CDR3 with reference TRBV25-1 and TRBJ2-5 gives the whole variable domain EADIYQTPRYLVIGTGKKITLECSQTMGHDKMYWYQQDPGMELHLIHYSYGVNSTEKGDLSSESTVSRIRTEHFPLTLESARPSHTSQYLCASSEYISGGAGETQYFGPGTRLLVL.

The sample holds a few counts of this clone. The J gene is TRBJ2-5, the V gene TRBV28; weak D call: TRBD2 (6 bases). The J call may be in error: the DNA end matches TRBJ2-7 better. Germline V gives CDR1 MDHEN, CDR2 SYDVKM. The CDR3 is 15 amino acids. The CDR3 protein is CASSHPGVSGYEQYF. The CDR3 bases are TGTGCCAGCAGCCATCCTGGGGTTAGCGGCTACGAGCAGTACTTC.

This rearrangement joins TRBV15 to TRBJ2-1; D perhaps matches TRBD1 (5 bases). V was trimmed by 3 bases and J by 8 bases, leaving 8 bases between them. The germline CDR1 and CDR2 sequences are LNHNV and YYDKDF (reference sequence). This CDR3 contains 12 residues. The CDR3 region has the DNA TGTGCCACCAGCAGGGCGACAGATGAGCAGTTCTTC. Its translation: CATSRATDEQFF.

The V call is TRBV4-3, the J call TRBJ2-2; D tentatively reads TRBD1 or TRBD2 (5 bases each). CDR1 is LGHNA, CDR2 YSLEER, per germline. The ends were cut back, 5 bases at V and 4 bases at J, with 8 bases in the middle. The CDR3 spans 13 residues. The chain's CDR3 is CASSEGTTGELFF. The DNA for the CDR3 is TGCGCCAGCAGCGAAGGGACCACCGGGGAGCTGTTTTTT.

The rearrangement uses TRBV7-2 and TRBJ2-3; unclear D gene. V dropped 2 bases and J dropped 2 bases, with 5 bases sitting between them. The CDR3 is 13 residues long. Germline V gene sequence: CDR1 SGHTA, CDR2 FQGNSA. The CDR3 nucleotides read TGTGCCAGCAGCTTACAGGTCACAGATACGCAGTATTTT. It yields the protein CASSLQVTDTQYF.

The chain employs TRBV6-6 and TRBJ1-2; D not certain. The CDR3 runs 15 residues. CDR1 and CDR2 from the germline V gene are MNHNY and SVGAGI (reference sequence). The germline V and J ends were trimmed by 5 bases and 6 bases, with 19 bases remaining between them. In DNA, the CDR3 is TGTGCCAGCAGTGACGGGTTTCAAGCTCGCAATGGCTACACCTTC. It encodes CASSDGFQARNGYTF.

V gene TRBV13 combines with J gene TRBJ2-7; D is perhaps TRBD1 (5 bases). V lost 6 bases and J 1 base, leaving 10 bases between the germline ends. In germline, CDR1 is PRHDT, CDR2 FYEKMQ (reference sequence). CDR3 length equals 13 residues. As DNA, the CDR3 is TGTGCCAGCAGGTTAACAGGATCCTACGAGCAGTACTTC. It translates to CASRLTGSYEQYF.

The chain carries TRBV19 and TRBJ2-1; 7 bases are a match to TRBD2. The V and J ends lost 4 bases and 9 bases, in that order; junction bases with no gene match: 6. The CDR3 spans 13 residues. Germline loops: CDR1 LNHDA, CDR2 SQIVND (reference sequence). The CDR3 is CASSTTSVGEQFF. The CDR3 DNA reads TGTGCCAGTAGTACCACTAGCGTCGGTGAGCAGTTCTTC.

J is TRBJ1-1 and V is TRBV10-3; possible D gene TRBD1, 5 bases. Germline lookup yields CDR1 ENHRY and CDR2 SYGVKD. The CDR3 covers 13 residues. V was cut by 8 bases and J by 5 bases, with 15 bases left in between. The CDR3 is CAILVQGGTEAFF. The CDR3 DNA sequence: TGTGCCATCCTAGTGCAGGGAGGGACTGAAGCTTTCTTT.

Many counts were recorded for this clone. The chain employs TRBV5-4 and TRBJ2-4; D may be TRBD2 (6 bases). V was shortened by 3 bases and J by 1 base, with 8 bases between the two germline ends. Germline V lookup: CDR1 SGHNT, CDR2 YYREEE (reference sequence). The CDR3 is 14 amino acids. The CDR3 DNA is TGTGCCAGCAGCTCTACTAGCGCCAAAAACATTCAGTACTTC. As protein: CASSSTSAKNIQYF. The full variable domain, completed using reference TRBV5-4 and TRBJ2-4, is ETGVTQSPTHLIKTRGQQVTLRCSSQSGHNTVSWYQQALGQGPQFIFQYYREEENGRGNFPPRFSGLQFPNYSSELNVNALELDDSALYLCASSSTSAKNIQYFGAGTRLSVL.

This clone was seen a few times. The gene calls are TRBV7-9 and TRBJ1-2; 8 positions match TRBD1. The CDR3 extends over 17 amino acids. The V segment lost 1 base and the J segment 5 bases; nucleotides outside the gene matches: 12. Germline loops: CDR1 SEHNR, CDR2 FQNEAQ (reference sequence). The DNA for the CDR3 is TGTGCCAGCAGCTTAGACCCCGGACAGGGAGGAGGGTATGGCTACACCTTC. Its protein is CASSLDPGQGGGYGYTF.

The chain combines TRBV6-6 with TRBJ2-7, with D unclear. Trimming took off 8 bases at V and 7 bases at J, with 9 bases between the two ends. The CDR3 has 10 residues. Germline values: CDR1 MNHNY, CDR2 SVGAGI (reference sequence). CDR3 residues: CASGLGEQYF. The CDR3 nucleotides are TGTGCCAGCGGCCTCGGGGAGCAGTACTTC.

This clone was detected only a few times. The gene calls are TRBV7-9 and TRBJ1-5; D ambiguous. Trimming cost V 5 bases and J 4 bases, with 18 bases left between them. This CDR3 has 16 amino acids. CDR1 and CDR2 (germline): SEHNR, FQNEAQ (reference sequence). CDR3 in DNA: TGTGCCAGCAGCCCGGGCGAGGCCAGAACTAATCAGCCCCAGCATTTT. As protein: CASSPGEARTNQPQHF. The full variable domain, in which reference TRBV7-9 and TRBJ1-5 provide the parts outside the CDR3, is DTGVSQNPRHKITKRGQNVTFRCDPISEHNRLYWYRQTLGQGPEFLTYFQNEAQLEKSRLLSDRFSAERPKGSFSTLEIQRTEQGDSAMYLCASSPGEARTNQPQHFGDGTRLSIL.

This clone was recorded a few times. V is TRBV27 and J is TRBJ2-3, with D unresolved. This CDR3 has 14 residues. Trimming pared 5 bases from V and 4 bases from J, leaving 13 bases between. Germline lookup yields CDR1 MNHEY and CDR2 SMNVEV (reference sequence). The CDR3 protein is CASSPYTAPDTQYF. In nucleotides, the CDR3 is TGTGCCAGCAGTCCATATACTGCTCCAGATACGCAGTATTTT.

A few counts support this clone. The chain couples TRBV29-1 to TRBJ2-7; D is ambiguous. Trimming cost V 8 bases and J 0 bases, with 11 bases left between them. The length of the CDR3 is 12 residues. The germline gives CDR1 SQVTM, CDR2 ANQGSEA. This CDR3 reads CSIQHSSYEQYF. The CDR3 nucleotides are TGCAGCATTCAACACAGCTCCTACGAGCAGTACTTC.

This clone has only a few counts. The J gene is TRBJ2-2, the V gene TRBV7-3; D gene ambiguous. The CDR3 has 12 amino acids. V was trimmed by 4 bases and J by 4 bases, leaving 4 bases between them. Germline CDR1 SGHTA, CDR2 FQGTGA. CDR3 nucleotide sequence: TGTGCCAGCAGCTCCTCCACCGGGGAGCTGTTTTTT. Translating it yields CASSSSTGELFF.

The rearrangement uses TRBV11-2 and TRBJ1-1; possible D gene TRBD1, 6 bases. The germline V gene has CDR1 SGHAT and CDR2 FQNNGV. Trimming removed 5 bases from V and 2 bases from J, with 9 bases in between. This CDR3 comprises 13 residues. In DNA, the CDR3 is TGTGCCAGCAGCCCACAGGGCAACACTGAAGCTTTCTTT. Translation gives CASSPQGNTEAFF.